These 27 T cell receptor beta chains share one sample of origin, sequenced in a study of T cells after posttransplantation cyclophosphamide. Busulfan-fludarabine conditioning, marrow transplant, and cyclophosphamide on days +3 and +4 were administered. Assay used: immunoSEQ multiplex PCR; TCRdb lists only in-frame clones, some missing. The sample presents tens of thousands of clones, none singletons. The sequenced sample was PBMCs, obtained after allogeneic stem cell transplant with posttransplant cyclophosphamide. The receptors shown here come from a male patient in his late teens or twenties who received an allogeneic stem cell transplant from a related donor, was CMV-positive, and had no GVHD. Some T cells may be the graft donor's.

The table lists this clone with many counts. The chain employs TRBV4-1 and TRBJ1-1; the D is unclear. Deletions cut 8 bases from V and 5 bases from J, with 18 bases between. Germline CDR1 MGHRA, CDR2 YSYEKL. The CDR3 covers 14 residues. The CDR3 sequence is CASRASLRGTEAFF. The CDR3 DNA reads TGCGCCAGCCGGGCTAGTCTTCGGGGAACTGAAGCTTTCTTT.

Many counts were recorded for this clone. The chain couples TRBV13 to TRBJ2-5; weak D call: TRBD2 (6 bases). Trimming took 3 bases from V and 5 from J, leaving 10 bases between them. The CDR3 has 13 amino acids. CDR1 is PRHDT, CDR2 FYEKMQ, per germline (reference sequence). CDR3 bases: TGTGCCAGCAGCTTCGGAGGGCCCGAGACCCAGTACTTC. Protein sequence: CASSFGGPETQYF.

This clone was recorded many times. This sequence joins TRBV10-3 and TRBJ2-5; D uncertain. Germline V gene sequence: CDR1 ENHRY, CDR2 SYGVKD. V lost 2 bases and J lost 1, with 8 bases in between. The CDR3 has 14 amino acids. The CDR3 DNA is TGTGCCATCAGTGAGAATCGGTTCCAAGAGACCCAGTACTTC. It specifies CAISENRFQETQYF.

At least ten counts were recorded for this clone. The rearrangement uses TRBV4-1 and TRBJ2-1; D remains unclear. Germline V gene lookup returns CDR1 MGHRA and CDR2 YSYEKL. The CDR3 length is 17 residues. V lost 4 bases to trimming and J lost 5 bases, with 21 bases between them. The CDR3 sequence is CASSPIMVINLDNEQFF. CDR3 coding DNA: TGCGCCAGCAGCCCCATTATGGTTATAAATTTAGACAATGAGCAGTTCTTC.

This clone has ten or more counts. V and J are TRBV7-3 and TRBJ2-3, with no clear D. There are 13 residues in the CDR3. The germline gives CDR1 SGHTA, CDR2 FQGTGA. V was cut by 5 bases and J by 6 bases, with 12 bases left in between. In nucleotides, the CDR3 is TGTGCCAGCAGCCGCTCCAGGATTGATACGCAGTATTTT. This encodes CASSRSRIDTQYF.

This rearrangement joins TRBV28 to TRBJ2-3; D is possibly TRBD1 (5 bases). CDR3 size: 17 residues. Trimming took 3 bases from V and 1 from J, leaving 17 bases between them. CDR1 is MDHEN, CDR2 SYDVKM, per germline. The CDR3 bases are TGTGCCAGCAGTTTGCCTTACAGGAGAATTCGCACAGATACGCAGTATTTT. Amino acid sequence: CASSLPYRRIRTDTQYF.

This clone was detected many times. The CDR3, as DNA: TGTGCCAGCAGCTTGGGGGGGGGACAGGGGCTCGGTTTGGGCTACACCTTC. This sequence encodes CASSLGGGQGLGLGYTF. The V gene is TRBV5-4, the J gene TRBJ1-2; 10 bases map to TRBD1. Germline V gene lookup returns CDR1 SGHNT and CDR2 YYREEE (reference sequence). V lost 0 bases to trimming and J lost 8 bases; unmatched junction nucleotides: 13. This CDR3 spans 17 amino acids. The entire variable domain, with the rest obtained from reference TRBV5-4 and TRBJ1-2, is as follows: ETGVTQSPTHLIKTRGQQVTLRCSSQSGHNTVSWYQQALGQGPQFIFQYYREEENGRGNFPPRFSGLQFPNYSSELNVNALELDDSALYLCASSLGGGQGLGLGYTFGSGTRLTVV.

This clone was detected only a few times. The CDR3 region has the DNA TGCGCCAGCAGCTCAGGGGTAGGGACAGGGAATTCACCCCTCCACTTT. The encoded protein is CASSSGVGTGNSPLHF. The chain employs TRBV5-1 and TRBJ1-6, with TRBD1 matching 9 bases. The CDR3 runs 16 residues. In germline, CDR1 is SGHRS, CDR2 YFSETQ. V dropped 3 bases and J dropped 7; count of bases not matched to a gene: 8.

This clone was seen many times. The CDR3 reads CASSLRTGPTDTQYF. Written as DNA, the CDR3 is TGTGCCAGCAGCCTACGGACAGGACCCACAGATACGCAGTATTTT. The chain carries TRBV7-8 and TRBJ2-3, with 7 bases matching TRBD1. Germline CDR1 and CDR2: SGHVS and FQNEAQ. Trimming at V came to 5 bases and at J to 2 bases, leaving 7 bases not matched to a gene. The CDR3 has 15 amino acids.

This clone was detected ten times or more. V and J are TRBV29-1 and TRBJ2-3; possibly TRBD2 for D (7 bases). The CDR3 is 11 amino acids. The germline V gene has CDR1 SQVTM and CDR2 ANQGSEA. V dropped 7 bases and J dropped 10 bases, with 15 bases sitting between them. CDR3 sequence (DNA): TGCAGCGCTGCGGGGGCCGGGGCGCAGTATTTT. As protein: CSAAGAGAQYF.

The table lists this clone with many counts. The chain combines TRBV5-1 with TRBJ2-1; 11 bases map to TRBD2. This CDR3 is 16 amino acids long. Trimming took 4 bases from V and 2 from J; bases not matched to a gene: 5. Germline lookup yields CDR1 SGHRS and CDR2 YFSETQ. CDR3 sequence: CASSAKGLAAYNEQFF. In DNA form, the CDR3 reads TGCGCCAGCAGCGCGAAGGGACTAGCGGCCTACAATGAGCAGTTCTTC.

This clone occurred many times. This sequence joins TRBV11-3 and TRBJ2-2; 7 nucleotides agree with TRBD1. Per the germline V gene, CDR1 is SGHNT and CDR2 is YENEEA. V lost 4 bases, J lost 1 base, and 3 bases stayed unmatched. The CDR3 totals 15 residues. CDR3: CASSSGTENTGELFF. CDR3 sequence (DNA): TGTGCCAGCAGCTCCGGGACAGAGAACACCGGGGAGCTGTTTTTT.

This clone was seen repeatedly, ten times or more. CDR3 in DNA: TGCGCCAGCAGCTTGCGGGGAGTAGGCGCAGATACGCAGTATTTT. The encoded protein is CASSLRGVGADTQYF. The chain links TRBV5-1 to TRBJ2-3; D is perhaps TRBD2 (5 bases). The CDR3 loop spans 15 amino acids. Trimming removed 1 base at V and 4 bases at J, with 13 bases between. The germline gives CDR1 SGHRS, CDR2 YFSETQ.

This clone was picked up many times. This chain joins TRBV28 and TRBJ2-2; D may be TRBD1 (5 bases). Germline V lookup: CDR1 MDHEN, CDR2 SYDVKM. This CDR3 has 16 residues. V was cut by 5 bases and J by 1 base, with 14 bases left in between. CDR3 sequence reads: CASSLTPRVNTGELFF. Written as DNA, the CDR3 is TGTGCCAGCAGTCTAACGCCCAGGGTGAACACCGGGGAGCTGTTTTTT. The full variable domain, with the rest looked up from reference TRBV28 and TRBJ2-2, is DVKVTQSSRYLVKRTGEKVFLECVQDMDHENMFWYRQDPGLGLRLIYFSYDVKMKEKGDIPEGYSVSREKKERFSLILESASTNQTSMYLCASSLTPRVNTGELFFGEGSRLTVL.

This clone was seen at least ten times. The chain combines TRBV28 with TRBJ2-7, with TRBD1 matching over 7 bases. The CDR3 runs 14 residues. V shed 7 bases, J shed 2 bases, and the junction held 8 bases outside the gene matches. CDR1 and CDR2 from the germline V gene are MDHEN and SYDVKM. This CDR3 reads CASTRQGRPYEQYF. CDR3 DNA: TGTGCCAGCACCCGACAGGGAAGGCCCTACGAGCAGTACTTC.

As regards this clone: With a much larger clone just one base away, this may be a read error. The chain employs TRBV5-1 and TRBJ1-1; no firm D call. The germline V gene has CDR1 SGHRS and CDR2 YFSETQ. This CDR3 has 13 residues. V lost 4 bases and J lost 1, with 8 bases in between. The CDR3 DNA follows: TGCGCCAGCAGCCCTACGGGGAACACTGAAGCTTTCTTT. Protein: CASSPTGNTEAFF.

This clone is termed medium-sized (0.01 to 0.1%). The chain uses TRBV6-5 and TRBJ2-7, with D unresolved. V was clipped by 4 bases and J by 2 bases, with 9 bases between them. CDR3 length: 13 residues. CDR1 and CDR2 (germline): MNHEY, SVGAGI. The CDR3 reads CASSSQVPYEQYF. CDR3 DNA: TGTGCCAGCAGTTCCCAGGTCCCCTACGAGCAGTACTTC.

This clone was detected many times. CDR3 region: CASSLSGTGELFF. The CDR3 DNA sequence: TGTGCCAGCAGCTTATCCGGGACCGGGGAGCTGTTTTTT. The chain couples TRBV7-3 to TRBJ2-2; no reliable D call. CDR1 and CDR2 (germline): SGHTA, FQGTGA. The CDR3 totals 13 residues. V was trimmed by 2 bases and J by 5 bases, leaving 6 bases between them.

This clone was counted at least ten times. The CDR3, as DNA: TGTGCCAGCAGCTTCCGAGCGGCTAGCACAGATACGCAGTATTTT. It codes for CASSFRAASTDTQYF. The chain combines TRBV7-2 with TRBJ2-3; a weak D match, TRBD2 (5 bases). Per germline, CDR1 SGHTA and CDR2 FQGNSA. Trimming stripped 3 bases from V and 0 bases from J, with 10 bases between. This CDR3 is 15 amino acids long.

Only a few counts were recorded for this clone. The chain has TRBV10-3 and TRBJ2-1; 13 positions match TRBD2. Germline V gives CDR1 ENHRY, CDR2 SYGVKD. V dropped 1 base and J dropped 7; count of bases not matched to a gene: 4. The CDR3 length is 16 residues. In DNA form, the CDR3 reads TGTGCCATCAGTGAGTTACTAGCGGGAGGGAGAAATGAGCAGTTCTTC. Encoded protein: CAISELLAGGRNEQFF.

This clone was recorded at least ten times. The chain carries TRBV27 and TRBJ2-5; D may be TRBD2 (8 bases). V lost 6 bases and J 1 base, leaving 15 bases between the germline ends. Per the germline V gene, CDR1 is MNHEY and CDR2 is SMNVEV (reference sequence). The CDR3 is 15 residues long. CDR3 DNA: TGTGCCAGCAGGTTAGCGGGACAGCGCCAAGAGACCCAGTACTTC. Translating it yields CASRLAGQRQETQYF.

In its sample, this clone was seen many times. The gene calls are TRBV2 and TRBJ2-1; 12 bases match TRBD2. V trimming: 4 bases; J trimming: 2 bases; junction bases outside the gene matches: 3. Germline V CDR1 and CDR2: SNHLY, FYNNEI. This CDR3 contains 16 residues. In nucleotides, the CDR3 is TGTGCCAGCAGTGGACTAGCGGGAGCAACCTACAATGAGCAGTTCTTC. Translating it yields CASSGLAGATYNEQFF.

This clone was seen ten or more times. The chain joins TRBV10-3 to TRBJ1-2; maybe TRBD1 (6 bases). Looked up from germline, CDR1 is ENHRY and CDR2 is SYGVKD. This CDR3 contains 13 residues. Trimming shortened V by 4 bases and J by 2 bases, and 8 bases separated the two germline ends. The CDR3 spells CAISGTENYGYTF. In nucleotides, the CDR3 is TGTGCCATCAGTGGGACAGAGAACTATGGCTACACCTTC.

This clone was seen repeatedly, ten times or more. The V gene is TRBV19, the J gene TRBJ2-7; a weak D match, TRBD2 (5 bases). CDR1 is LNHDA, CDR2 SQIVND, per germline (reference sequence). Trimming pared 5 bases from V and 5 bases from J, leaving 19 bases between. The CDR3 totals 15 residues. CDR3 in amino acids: CASSPYEAEAHEQYF. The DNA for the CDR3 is TGTGCCAGTAGTCCGTATGAGGCGGAGGCCCACGAGCAGTACTTC. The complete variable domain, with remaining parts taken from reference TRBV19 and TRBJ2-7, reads DGGITQSPKYLFRKEGQNVTLSCEQNLNHDAMYWYRQDPGQGLRLIYYSQIVNDFQKGDIAEGYSVSREKKESFPLTVTSAQKNPTAFYLCASSPYEAEAHEQYFGPGTRLTVT.

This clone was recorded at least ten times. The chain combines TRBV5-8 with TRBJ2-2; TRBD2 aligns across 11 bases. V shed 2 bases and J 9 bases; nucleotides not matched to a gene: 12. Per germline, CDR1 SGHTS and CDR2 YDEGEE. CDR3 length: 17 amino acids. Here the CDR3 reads CASSFSLAGARGRELFF. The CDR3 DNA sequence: TGTGCCAGCAGCTTTTCACTAGCGGGAGCCCGGGGCCGGGAGCTGTTTTTT.

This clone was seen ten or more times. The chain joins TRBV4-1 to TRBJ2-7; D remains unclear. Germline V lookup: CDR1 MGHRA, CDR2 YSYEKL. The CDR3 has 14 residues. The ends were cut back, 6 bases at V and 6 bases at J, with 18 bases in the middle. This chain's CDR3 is CASSPGSPGPEQYF. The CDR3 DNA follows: TGCGCCAGCAGTCCCGGGTCTCCCGGTCCCGAGCAGTACTTC.

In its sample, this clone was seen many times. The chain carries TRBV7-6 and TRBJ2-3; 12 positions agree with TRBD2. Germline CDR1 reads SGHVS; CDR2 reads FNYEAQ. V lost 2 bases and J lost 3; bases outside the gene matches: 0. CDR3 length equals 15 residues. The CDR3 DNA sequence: TGTGCCAGCAGCTTACTAGCGGGGGGGACAGATACGCAGTATTTT. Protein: CASSLLAGGTDTQYF. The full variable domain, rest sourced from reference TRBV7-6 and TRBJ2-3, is GAGVSQSPRYKVTKRGQDVALRCDPISGHVSLYWYRQALGQGPEFLTYFNYEAQQDKSGLPNDRFSAERPEGSISTLTIQRTEQRDSAMYRCASSLLAGGTDTQYFGPGTRLTVL.